This TCR beta chain comes out of a study of T cells in narcolepsy. Overall study results and limits: Autoreactive HCRT-specific and TRIB2-specific clonotypes were marked in same-patient CSF-versus-blood CD4+ comparisons.

Data came from immunoSEQ multiplex PCR; TCRdb stores just in-frame clones and leaves some out. The top ten clones hold 3.8% of a sample with 30,000 to 35,000 clones, 60% to 80% of them seen once. Note on this clone: The target antigen is unknown.

From germline, CDR1 is SNHLY and CDR2 FYNNEI. This CDR3 spans 16 amino acids. After removal of 1 base from V and 6 bases from J, the junction contained 4 bases not matched to a gene. The sequencing sample was made of memory (CD45RA-) CD4+ T cells from blood. This clonotype was obtained from a human donor in good health. The chain joins TRBV2 to TRBJ2-2, with 11 bases identical to TRBD2. CDR3 protein: CASSEVSGRAPGELFF. CDR3 in DNA: TGTGCCAGCAGTGAAGTTAGCGGGAGGGCCCCCGGGGAGCTGTTTTTT. The full variable domain, its missing parts supplied by reference TRBV2 and TRBJ2-2, is EPEVTQTPSHQVTQMGQEVILRCVPISNHLYFYWYRQILGQKVEFLVSFYNNEISEKSEIFDDQFSVERPDGSNFTLKIRSTKLEDSAMYFCASSEVSGRAPGELFFGEGSRLTVL.